These 9 T cell receptor beta chains were sequenced from one sample in a study of cytomegalovirus exposure and HLA in healthy donors. Using immunoSEQ multiplex PCR, the repertoire was profiled, and TCRdb retains in-frame clones only, with some absent. The profile covers some 200,000 clones, with about 93% appearing a single time and about 0.95% taken by the ten largest. Material: PBMCs. These receptors originate from a woman younger than 30 in good health and CMV-seronegative.

This chain joins TRBV5-1 and TRBJ2-7, with 10 bases fitting TRBD2. Germline lookup yields CDR1 SGHRS and CDR2 YFSETQ. Losses at the gene ends were 0 bases for V and 6 bases for J; bases not matched to a gene: 6. This CDR3 comprises 15 residues. In nucleotides, the CDR3 is TGCGCCAGCAGCTTGGGACTAGCGGGCGAATCCGAGCAGTACTTC. It translates to CASSLGLAGESEQYF.

This clone was detected only once. The V and J genes are TRBV7-9 and TRBJ1-2; the D is unclear. The CDR3 is 12 residues long. CDR1 and CDR2 from the germline V gene are SEHNR and FQNEAQ (reference sequence). The V end lost 3 bases, the J end lost 7 bases, and 9 bases lay between the germline ends. For the CDR3, the DNA is TGTGCCAGCAGCTTGATGGTGGCTGGCTACACCTTC. It yields the protein CASSLMVAGYTF.

This clone has just one count. V and J are TRBV19 and TRBJ2-1, with TRBD2 identical over 7 bases. V lost 0 bases to trimming and J lost 3 bases; unmatched junction nucleotides: 2. This CDR3 has 15 residues. CDR1 LNHDA and CDR2 SQIVND come from the germline V gene (reference sequence). The CDR3 loop reads CASSIDSSGYNEQFF. The CDR3 coding sequence is TGTGCCAGTAGTATAGATTCTAGCGGCTACAATGAGCAGTTCTTC.

The rearrangement uses TRBV28 and TRBJ1-2; 8 bases line up with TRBD1. This CDR3 is 13 amino acids long. V was pared by 7 bases and J by 6 bases, with 7 bases of the junction left unmatched. CDR1 MDHEN and CDR2 SYDVKM come from the germline V gene. CDR3 amino acids: CASIRTGTNGYTF. DNA for the CDR3: TGTGCCAGCATCAGGACAGGGACCAATGGCTACACCTTC.

This chain connects TRBV12-5 to TRBJ2-1; 8 bases match TRBD1. This CDR3 has 14 amino acids. V lost 5 bases and J lost 12; bases outside the gene matches: 12. CDR1 is LGHNT, CDR2 FRNRAP, per germline. DNA for the CDR3: TGTGCTAGTGGTCAACAGGGGGAGAATTTGAGGCAGTTCTTC. This codes for CASGQQGENLRQFF. Based on the CDR3 plus reference TRBV12-5 and TRBJ2-1, the full variable domain is DARVTQTPRHKVTEMGQEVTMRCQPILGHNTVFWYRQTMMQGLELLAYFRNRAPLDDSGMPKDRFSAEMPDATLATLKIQPSEPRDSAVYFCASGQQGENLRQFFGPGTRLTVL.

The chain links TRBV18 to TRBJ1-2, with D maybe TRBD1 (6 bases). Per germline, CDR1 KGHSH and CDR2 LQKENI. The V end was cut by 3 bases, the J end by 2 bases, with 13 bases between. The CDR3 spans 15 residues. CDR3 sequence: CASSPVQGSNYGYTF. CDR3 sequence (DNA): TGTGCCAGCTCACCGGTACAGGGATCGAACTATGGCTACACCTTC.

This clone appeared once. The gene calls are TRBV5-1 and TRBJ2-7, with D possibly TRBD1 on 6 matching bases. This CDR3 region has 13 residues. The germline V gene has CDR1 SGHRS and CDR2 YFSETQ. Trimming took 1 base from V and 4 from J, leaving 9 bases between them. Here the CDR3 reads CASSLTGQYEQYF. The CDR3 DNA sequence: TGCGCCAGCAGCTTGACAGGACAGTACGAGCAGTACTTC. The whole variable domain, filled in from reference TRBV5-1 and TRBJ2-7, reads KAGVTQTPRYLIKTRGQQVTLSCSPISGHRSVSWYQQTPGQGLQFLFEYFSETQRNKGNFPGRFSGRQFSNSRSEMNVSTLELGDSALYLCASSLTGQYEQYFGPGTRLTVT.

CDR3 loop: CASTPRAGTVYEQYF. CDR3 DNA sequence: TGTGCCAGCACCCCCCGGGCAGGGACAGTCTACGAGCAGTACTTC. The chain has TRBV5-4 and TRBJ2-7; TRBD1 aligns across 7 bases. CDR3 length equals 15 residues. Germline assignment: CDR1 SGHNT and CDR2 YYREEE (reference sequence). With 6 bases clipped from V and 3 bases from J, the junction kept 12 bases outside the gene matches.

V and J are TRBV11-3 and TRBJ2-1; D perhaps matches TRBD1 (5 bases). V dropped 5 bases and J dropped 0 bases, with 17 bases sitting between them. The CDR3 has 17 amino acids. Germline V gene sequence: CDR1 SGHNT, CDR2 YENEEA. This chain's CDR3 is CASSPHNRWSSYNEQFF. CDR3 sequence (DNA): TGTGCCAGCAGCCCGCACAACAGGTGGAGCTCCTACAATGAGCAGTTCTTC.